This TCR beta chain was documented in a study of T cells in Graves' hyperthyroidism and ophthalmopathy. The investigators amplified TCR beta CDR3 regions from RNA transcripts. RT-PCR in the first round (using the HTBI primer set) targeted the TCR CDR3. TCRdb fed the multiplex PCR reads into MiXCR, producing one record per CDR3 protein. The data hold around 350,000 distinct CDR3 sequences, with around 15% observed a single time. The germline CDR1 and CDR2 sequences are MNHNS and SASEGT. V was cut by 4 bases and J by 3 bases, with 11 bases left in between. The CDR3 has 14 residues. Study conclusions and caveats: Expanded thyroid clonotypes (above 0.001) were mostly also found in blood. Ophthalmopathy was model-predicted a median approximately 6.4 months pre-onset.

On the basis of clinical symptoms, serum thyroxine and TRAb, thyroid ultrasound and orbital computed tomography, diagnoses were made. Cells are PBMCs isolated from 10 ml of fresh blood. This clonotype showed up just a few times. What it binds is not known. This TCR was recovered from a woman aged 55-75 years with Graves' ophthalmopathy. The rearrangement uses TRBV6-1 and TRBJ2-3; D not resolved. Sequencing input: blood. The CDR3 DNA sequence: TGTGCCAGCAGTGGTGGGAAAAAAACAGATACGCAGTATTTT. As protein: CASSGGKKTDTQYF.